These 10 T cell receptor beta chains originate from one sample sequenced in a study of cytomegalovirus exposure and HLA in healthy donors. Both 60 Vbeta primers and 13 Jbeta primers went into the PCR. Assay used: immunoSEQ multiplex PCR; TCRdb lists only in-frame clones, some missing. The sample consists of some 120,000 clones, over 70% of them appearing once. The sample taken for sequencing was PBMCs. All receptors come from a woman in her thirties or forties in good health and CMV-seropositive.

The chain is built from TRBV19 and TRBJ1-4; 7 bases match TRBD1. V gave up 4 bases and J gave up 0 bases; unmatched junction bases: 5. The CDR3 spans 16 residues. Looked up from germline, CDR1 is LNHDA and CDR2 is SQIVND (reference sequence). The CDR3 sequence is CASSNRGQATNEKLFF. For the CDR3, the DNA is TGTGCCAGTAGTAACCGAGGACAGGCAACTAATGAAAAACTGTTTTTT. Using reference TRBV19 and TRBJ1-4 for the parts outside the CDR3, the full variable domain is DGGITQSPKYLFRKEGQNVTLSCEQNLNHDAMYWYRQDPGQGLRLIYYSQIVNDFQKGDIAEGYSVSREKKESFPLTVTSAQKNPTAFYLCASSNRGQATNEKLFFGSGTQLSVL.

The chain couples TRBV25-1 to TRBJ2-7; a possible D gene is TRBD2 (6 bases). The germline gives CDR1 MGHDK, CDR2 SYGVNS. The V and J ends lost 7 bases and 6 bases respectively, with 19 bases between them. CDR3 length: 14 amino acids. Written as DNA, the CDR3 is TGTGCCAGCAACGGAGGGCGGTACGGAGGCGAGCAGTACTTC. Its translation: CASNGGRYGGEQYF.

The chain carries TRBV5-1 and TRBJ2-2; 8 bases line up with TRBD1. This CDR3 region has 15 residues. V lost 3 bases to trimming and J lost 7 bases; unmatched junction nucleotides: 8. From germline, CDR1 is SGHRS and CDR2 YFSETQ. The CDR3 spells CASSSTGDKVGELFF. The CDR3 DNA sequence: TGCGCCAGCAGCTCGACAGGGGATAAAGTCGGGGAGCTGTTTTTT.

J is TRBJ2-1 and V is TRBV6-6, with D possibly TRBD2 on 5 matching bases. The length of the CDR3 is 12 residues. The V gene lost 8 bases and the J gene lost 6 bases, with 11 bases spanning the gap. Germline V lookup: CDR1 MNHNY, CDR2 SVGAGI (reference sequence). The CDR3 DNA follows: TGTGCCAGCGGGTCCAGCGGCAATGAGCAGTTCTTC. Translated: CASGSSGNEQFF.

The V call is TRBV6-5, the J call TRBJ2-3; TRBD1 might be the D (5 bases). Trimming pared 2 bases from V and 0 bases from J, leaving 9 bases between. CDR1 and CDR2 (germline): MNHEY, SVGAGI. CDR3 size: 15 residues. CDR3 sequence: CASSYQAGSTDTQYF. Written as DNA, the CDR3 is TGTGCCAGCAGTTACCAGGCAGGGAGCACAGATACGCAGTATTTT.

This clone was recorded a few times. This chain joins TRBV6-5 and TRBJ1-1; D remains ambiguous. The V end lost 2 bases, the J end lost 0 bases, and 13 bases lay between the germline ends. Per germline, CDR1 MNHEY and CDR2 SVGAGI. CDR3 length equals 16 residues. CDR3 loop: CASSYTRLPMNTEAFF. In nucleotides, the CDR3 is TGTGCCAGCAGTTACACCAGACTCCCCATGAACACTGAAGCTTTCTTT.

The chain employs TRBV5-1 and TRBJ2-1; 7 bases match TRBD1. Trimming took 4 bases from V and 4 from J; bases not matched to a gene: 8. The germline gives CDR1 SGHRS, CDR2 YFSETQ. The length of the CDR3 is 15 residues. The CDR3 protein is CASSRDRALYNEQFF. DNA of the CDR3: TGCGCCAGCAGCCGAGACAGGGCCCTTTACAATGAGCAGTTCTTC. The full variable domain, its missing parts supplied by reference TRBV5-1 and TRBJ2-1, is KAGVTQTPRYLIKTRGQQVTLSCSPISGHRSVSWYQQTPGQGLQFLFEYFSETQRNKGNFPGRFSGRQFSNSRSEMNVSTLELGDSALYLCASSRDRALYNEQFFGPGTRLTVL.

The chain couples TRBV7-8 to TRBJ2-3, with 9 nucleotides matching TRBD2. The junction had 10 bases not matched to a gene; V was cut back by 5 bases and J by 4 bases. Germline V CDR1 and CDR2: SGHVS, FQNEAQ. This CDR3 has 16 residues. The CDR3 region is CASSPWEAGGADTQYF. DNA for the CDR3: TGTGCCAGCAGCCCGTGGGAGGCGGGGGGGGCAGATACGCAGTATTTT.

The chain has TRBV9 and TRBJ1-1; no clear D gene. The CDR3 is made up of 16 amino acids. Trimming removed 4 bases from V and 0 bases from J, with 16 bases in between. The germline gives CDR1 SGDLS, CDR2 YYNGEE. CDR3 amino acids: CASSLRDSDVNTEAFF. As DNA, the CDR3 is TGTGCCAGCAGCTTACGAGACTCGGATGTGAACACTGAAGCTTTCTTT.

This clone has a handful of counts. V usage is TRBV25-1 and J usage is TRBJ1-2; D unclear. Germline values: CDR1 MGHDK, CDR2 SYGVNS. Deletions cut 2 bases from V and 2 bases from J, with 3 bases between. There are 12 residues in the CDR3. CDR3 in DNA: TGTGCCAGCAGTGAACCGAACTATGGCTACACCTTC. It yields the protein CASSEPNYGYTF.